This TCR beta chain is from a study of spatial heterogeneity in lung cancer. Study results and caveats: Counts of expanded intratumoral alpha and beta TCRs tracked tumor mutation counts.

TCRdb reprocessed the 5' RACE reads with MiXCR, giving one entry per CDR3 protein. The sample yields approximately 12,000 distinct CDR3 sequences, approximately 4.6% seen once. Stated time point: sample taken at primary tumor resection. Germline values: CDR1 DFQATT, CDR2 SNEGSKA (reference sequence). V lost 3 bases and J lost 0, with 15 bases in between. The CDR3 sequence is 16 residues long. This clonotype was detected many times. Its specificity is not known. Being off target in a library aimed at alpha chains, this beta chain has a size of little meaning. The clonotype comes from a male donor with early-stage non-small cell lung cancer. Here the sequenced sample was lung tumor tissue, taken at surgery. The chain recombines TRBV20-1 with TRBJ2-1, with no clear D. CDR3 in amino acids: CSARTLSVSSYNEQFF. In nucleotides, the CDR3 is TGCAGTGCTAGGACCCTGTCCGTGAGCTCCTACAATGAGCAGTTCTTC.